The 21 T cell receptor beta chains reported below all come from one sample, sequenced in a study of T cell repertoires in cytomegalovirus infection. TCRdb ran MiXCR on the reads and lists one entry per CDR3 protein. The sample carries roughly 45,000 distinct CDR3 sequences, about a fifth recorded once. Their specific antigens are unknown. This sample comprised CD8+ T cells from cultured PBMCs, obtained from culture after CMV antigen stimulation. Source of these receptors: a human donor in good health (CMV status not recorded). Some clones in this sample may be carry-over from other donors' samples.

The rearrangement links TRBV9 to TRBJ1-2; 12 bases agree with TRBD1. In germline, CDR1 is SGDLS, CDR2 YYNGEE. With V trimmed by 4 bases and J by 6 bases, 13 bases remained unmatched. This CDR3 spans 17 amino acids. The CDR3 bases are TGTGCCAGCAGCCCGCGAGGGACAGGGGGCACCTCGAATGGCTACACCTTC. This sequence encodes CASSPRGTGGTSNGYTF.

This clonotype showed up just a few times. The V call is TRBV6-8, the J call TRBJ1-5; no clear D gene. The germline CDR1 and CDR2 sequences are MNHGY and SAAAGT. CDR3 length equals 14 residues. V was trimmed by 4 bases and J by 6 bases, leaving 13 bases between them. The CDR3: CASSLPYHSQPQHF. The CDR3 DNA follows: TGTGCCAGCAGTTTACCATATCATTCTCAGCCCCAGCATTTT.

A few counts support this clonotype. The chain links TRBV7-9 to TRBJ1-6; D is uncertain. Looked up from germline, CDR1 is SEHNR and CDR2 is FQNEAQ (reference sequence). Trimming cost V 2 bases and J 0 bases, with 11 bases left between them. This CDR3 contains 17 residues. Written as DNA, the CDR3 is TGTGCCAGCAGCTTAAATCTTCCAAGCTCCTATAATTCACCCCTCCACTTT. This encodes CASSLNLPSSYNSPLHF. Combining the CDR3 with reference TRBV7-9 and TRBJ1-6 gives the whole variable domain DTGVSQNPRHKITKRGQNVTFRCDPISEHNRLYWYRQTLGQGPEFLTYFQNEAQLEKSRLLSDRFSAERPKGSFSTLEIQRTEQGDSAMYLCASSLNLPSSYNSPLHFGNGTRLTVT.

V gene TRBV15 combines with J gene TRBJ2-3; TRBD2 agrees at 7 bases. The CDR3 is made up of 16 amino acids. In germline, CDR1 is LNHNV, CDR2 YYDKDF (reference sequence). V was clipped by 1 base and J by 0 bases; unmatched bases: 4. The CDR3 region has the DNA TGTGCCACCAGCAGAGGAGGTAGCGGGAGCACAGATACGCAGTATTTT. Translation gives CATSRGGSGSTDTQYF.

This clonotype occurred a few times. This sequence joins TRBV2 and TRBJ2-2, with D hard to call. Germline lookup yields CDR1 SNHLY and CDR2 FYNNEI. The ends were cut back, 10 bases at V and 0 bases at J, with 12 bases in the middle. This CDR3 is 14 amino acids long. CDR3 coding DNA: TGTGCCACCAGGACCAAAACGAACACCGGGGAGCTGTTTTTT. Translating gives CATRTKTNTGELFF.

The sample holds a few counts of this clonotype. The rearrangement joins TRBV7-9 to TRBJ2-5; TRBD1 or TRBD2 may be the D gene (5 bases each). V dropped 2 bases and J dropped 2 bases, with 9 bases sitting between them. This CDR3 is 14 amino acids long. Germline V lookup: CDR1 SEHNR, CDR2 FQNEAQ (reference sequence). CDR3 in amino acids: CASSLRGEQETQYF. The CDR3 DNA is TGTGCCAGCAGCTTAAGAGGGGAACAAGAGACCCAGTACTTC.

J is TRBJ1-1 and V is TRBV19; D ambiguous. The length of the CDR3 is 13 residues. The germline CDR1 and CDR2 sequences are LNHDA and SQIVND (reference sequence). V gave up 5 bases and J gave up 0 bases, with 7 bases separating them. The CDR3: CASSLALNTEAFF. DNA of the CDR3: TGTGCCAGTAGTCTTGCCCTGAACACTGAAGCTTTCTTT.

In this sample, this clonotype turned up a few times. The chain combines TRBV12-3 or TRBV12-4 with TRBJ2-2; D is unresolved. V lost 3 bases and J 7 bases, leaving 6 bases between the germline ends. The CDR3 is 12 residues long. The CDR3 coding sequence is TGTGCCAGCAGTTTTCCCAGCGGGGAGCTGTTTTTT. Translated, it gives CASSFPSGELFF.

This clonotype showed up just a few times. The chain is built from TRBV7-2 and TRBJ2-1; a weak D match, TRBD2 (6 bases). The germline V and J ends were trimmed by 1 base and 7 bases, with 14 bases remaining between them. This CDR3 comprises 15 residues. Germline assignment: CDR1 SGHTA and CDR2 FQGNSA. CDR3 residues: CASSLVKGGLNEQFF. CDR3 DNA: TGTGCCAGCAGCTTAGTTAAAGGAGGGTTGAATGAGCAGTTCTTC.

This clonotype came up a few times. Possible read error: a much larger clone is one base away. The genes are TRBV7-2 and TRBJ2-3, with 7 bases matching TRBD1. Germline V CDR1 and CDR2: SGHTA, FQGNSA. This CDR3 region has 13 residues. In DNA form, the CDR3 reads TGTGTCAGCAGCCCGGGGACAGAGCCTACGCAGTATTTT. Encoded protein: CVSSPGTEPTQYF. Complete variable domain (other parts from reference TRBV7-2 and TRBJ2-3): GAGVSQSPSNKVTEKGKDVELRCDPISGHTALYWYRQSLGQGLEFLIYFQGNSAPDKSGLPSDRFSAERTGGSVSTLTIQRTQQEDSAVYLCVSSPGTEPTQYFGPGTRLTVL.

To note about this clonotype: Possible read error: a much larger clone is one base away. The J gene is TRBJ1-1, the V gene TRBV12-5; tentatively, D is TRBD1 (5 bases). Germline values: CDR1 LGHNT, CDR2 FRNRAP. The CDR3 has 13 amino acids. V lost 10 bases and J 4 bases, leaving 16 bases between the germline ends. The CDR3 here is CANGAYGGTEAFF. The CDR3 bases are TGTGCTAATGGGGCCTATGGGGGCACTGAAGCTTTCTTT.

This clonotype was observed a handful of times. The chain carries TRBV24-1 and TRBJ1-1; tentative D call: TRBD1 (5 bases). Germline assignment: CDR1 KGHDR and CDR2 SFDVKD. The CDR3 runs to 15 residues. V lost 4 bases to trimming and J lost 0 bases, with 11 bases between them. DNA for the CDR3: TGTGCCACCAGTGACGCGGGGCCCGTGAACACTGAAGCTTTCTTT. Protein sequence: CATSDAGPVNTEAFF.

This clonotype was seen repeatedly, ten times or more. The V call is TRBV7-3, the J call TRBJ1-1; D gene ambiguous. The germline V and J ends were trimmed by 2 bases and 2 bases, with 6 bases remaining between them. The CDR3 totals 13 residues. Per germline, CDR1 SGHTA and CDR2 FQGTGA. For the CDR3, the DNA is TGTGCCAGCAGCTTATGGGCCAACACTGAAGCTTTCTTT. Its translation: CASSLWANTEAFF.

The chain has TRBV5-5 and TRBJ2-1; no firm D call. The ends were cut back, 0 bases at V and 9 bases at J, with 16 bases in the middle. This CDR3 is 15 amino acids long. Germline V lookup: CDR1 SGHKS, CDR2 YYEKEE (reference sequence). CDR3 sequence (DNA): TGTGCCAGCAGCTTGGTTGGATCCTCTAGTGCTGAGCAGTTCTTC. Amino acids: CASSLVGSSSAEQFF.

This clonotype was counted between two and nine times. The rearrangement uses TRBV4-3 and TRBJ2-4, with 8 nucleotides matching TRBD1. The trim removed 1 base at V and 4 bases at J, leaving 9 bases unmatched. This CDR3 is built from 17 residues. Per the germline V gene, CDR1 is LGHNA and CDR2 is YSLEER. CDR3 bases: TGCGCCAGCAGCCAAGCTTTTCGGGGACAGGAGAAAAACATTCAGTACTTC. Amino acids: CASSQAFRGQEKNIQYF.

The chain carries TRBV25-1 and TRBJ2-3; the D gene is possibly TRBD2 (6 bases). The CDR3 totals 14 residues. Trimming shortened V by 4 bases and J by 3 bases, and 11 bases separated the two germline ends. CDR1 and CDR2 from the germline V gene are MGHDK and SYGVNS. The CDR3 loop is CASSVGAGTDTQYF. CDR3 nucleotides: TGTGCCAGCAGTGTCGGGGCGGGGACAGATACGCAGTATTTT.

V gene TRBV27 combines with J gene TRBJ2-1; 10 bases line up with TRBD2. The J segment lost 7 bases and the V segment lost 7 bases, leaving 4 bases of the junction unmatched. Per germline, CDR1 MNHEY and CDR2 SMNVEV (reference sequence). There are 13 residues in the CDR3. The DNA for the CDR3 is TGTGCCAGCACTACTAGCGGGACTAATGAGCAGTTCTTC. This codes for CASTTSGTNEQFF.

The chain uses TRBV6-2 or TRBV6-3 and TRBJ1-1; 8 nucleotides align to TRBD1. Germline V CDR1 and CDR2: MNHEY, SVGEGT. The V segment lost 4 bases and the J segment 0 bases; nucleotides outside the gene matches: 4. This CDR3 is 15 amino acids long. In nucleotides, the CDR3 is TGTGCCAGCAGTTGGGGGACAGGTTTGAACACTGAAGCTTTCTTT. Protein: CASSWGTGLNTEAFF.

V is TRBV11-1 and J is TRBJ2-3; the D is unclear. Germline CDR1 SGHAT, CDR2 FQDESV (reference sequence). Trimming cost V 5 bases and J 4 bases, with 7 bases left between them. The CDR3 covers 12 residues. The CDR3 DNA reads as TGTGCCAGCAGCCATGGACCAGATACGCAGTATTTT. Translating it yields CASSHGPDTQYF.

The genes are TRBV6-5 and TRBJ2-5; 9 bases line up with TRBD1. This CDR3 spans 15 amino acids. V was clipped by 2 bases and J by 5 bases; unmatched bases: 6. CDR1 is MNHEY, CDR2 SVGAGI, per germline. The CDR3 is CASSYMGQGYETQYF. The DNA of the CDR3 is TGTGCCAGCAGTTACATGGGACAGGGTTACGAGACCCAGTACTTC.

This clonotype was seen only a few times. The chain carries TRBV7-6 and TRBJ2-2; D is ambiguous. The CDR3 loop spans 14 amino acids. V was shortened by 3 bases and J by 1 base, with 6 bases between the two germline ends. CDR1 is SGHVS and CDR2 is FNYEAQ in the germline V gene. CDR3 in DNA: TGTGCCAGCAGCTTGAGAGAGAACACCGGGGAGCTGTTTTTT. Residues: CASSLRENTGELFF.